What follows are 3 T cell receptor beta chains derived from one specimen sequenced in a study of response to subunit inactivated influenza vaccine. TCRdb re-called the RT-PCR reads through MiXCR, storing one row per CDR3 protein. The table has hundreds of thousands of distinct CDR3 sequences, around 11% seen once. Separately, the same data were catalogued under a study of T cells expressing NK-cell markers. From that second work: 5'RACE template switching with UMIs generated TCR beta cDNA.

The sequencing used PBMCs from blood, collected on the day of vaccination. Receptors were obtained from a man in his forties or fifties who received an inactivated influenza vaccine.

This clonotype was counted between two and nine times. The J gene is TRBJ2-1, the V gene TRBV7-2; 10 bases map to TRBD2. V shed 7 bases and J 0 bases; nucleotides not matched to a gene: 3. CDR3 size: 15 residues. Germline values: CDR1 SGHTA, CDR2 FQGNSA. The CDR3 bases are TGTGCCAGCATGATAGCGGGAGGCTCCTACAATGAGCAGTTCTTC. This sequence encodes CASMIAGGSYNEQFF. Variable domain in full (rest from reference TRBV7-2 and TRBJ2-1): GAGVSQSPSNKVTEKGKDVELRCDPISGHTALYWYRQSLGQGLEFLIYFQGNSAPDKSGLPSDRFSAERTGGSVSTLTIQRTQQEDSAVYLCASMIAGGSYNEQFFGPGTRLTVL.

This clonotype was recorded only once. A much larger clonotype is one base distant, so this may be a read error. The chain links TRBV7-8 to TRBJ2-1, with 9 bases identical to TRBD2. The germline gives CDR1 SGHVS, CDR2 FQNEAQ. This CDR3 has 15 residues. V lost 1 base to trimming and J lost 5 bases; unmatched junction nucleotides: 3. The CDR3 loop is CASSLVAGADNEQFF. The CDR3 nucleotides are TGTGCCAGCAGCTTAGTAGCGGGAGCCGACAATGAGCAGTTCTTC.

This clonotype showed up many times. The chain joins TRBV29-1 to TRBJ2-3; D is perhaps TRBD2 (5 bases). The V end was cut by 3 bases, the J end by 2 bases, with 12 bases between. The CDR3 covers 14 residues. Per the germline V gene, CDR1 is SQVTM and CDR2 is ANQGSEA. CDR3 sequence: CSVDPGSYTDTQYF. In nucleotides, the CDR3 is TGCAGCGTTGACCCGGGGTCCTACACAGATACGCAGTATTTT.